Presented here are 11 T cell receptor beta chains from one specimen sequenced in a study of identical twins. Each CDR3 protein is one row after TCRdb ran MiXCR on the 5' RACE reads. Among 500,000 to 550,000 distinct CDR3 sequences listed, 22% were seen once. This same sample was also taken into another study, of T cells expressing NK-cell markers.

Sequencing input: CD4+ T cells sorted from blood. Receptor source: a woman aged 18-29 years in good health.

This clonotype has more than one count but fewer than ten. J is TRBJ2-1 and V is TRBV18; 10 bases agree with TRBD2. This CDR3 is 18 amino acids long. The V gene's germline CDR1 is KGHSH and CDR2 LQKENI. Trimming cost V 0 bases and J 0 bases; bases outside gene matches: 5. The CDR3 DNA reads TGTGCCAGCTCACCACCGTTGGCTAGCGGGAGCTCCTACAATGAGCAGTTCTTC. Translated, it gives CASSPPLASGSSYNEQFF.

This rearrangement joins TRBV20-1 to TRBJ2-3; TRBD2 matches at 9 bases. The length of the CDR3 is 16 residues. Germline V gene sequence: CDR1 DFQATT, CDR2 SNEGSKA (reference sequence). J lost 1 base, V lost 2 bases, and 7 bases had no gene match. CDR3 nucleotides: TGCAGTGCTAGATTAGCGGGGGCACCCCGCACAGATACGCAGTATTTT. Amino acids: CSARLAGAPRTDTQYF.

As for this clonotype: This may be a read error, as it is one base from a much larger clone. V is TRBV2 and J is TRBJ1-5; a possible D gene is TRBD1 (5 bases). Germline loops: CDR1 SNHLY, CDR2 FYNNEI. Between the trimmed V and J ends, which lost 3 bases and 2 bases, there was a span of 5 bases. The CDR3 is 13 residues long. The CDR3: CASSEGRNQPQHF. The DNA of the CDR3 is TGTGCCAGCAGTGAGGGGCGCAATCAGCCCCAGCATTTT.

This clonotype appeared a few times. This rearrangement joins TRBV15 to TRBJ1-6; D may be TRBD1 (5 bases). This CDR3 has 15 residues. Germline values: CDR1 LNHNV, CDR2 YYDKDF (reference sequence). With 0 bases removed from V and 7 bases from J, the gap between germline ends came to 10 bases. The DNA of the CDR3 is TGTGCCACCAGCAGAGATGCCAGGGTGAATTCACCCCTCCACTTT. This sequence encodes CATSRDARVNSPLHF.

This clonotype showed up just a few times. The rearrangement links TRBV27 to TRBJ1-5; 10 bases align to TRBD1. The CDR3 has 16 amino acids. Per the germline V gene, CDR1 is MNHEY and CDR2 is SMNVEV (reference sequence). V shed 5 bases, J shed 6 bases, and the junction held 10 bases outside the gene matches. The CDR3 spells CASSKLMGQGIQPQHF. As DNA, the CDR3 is TGTGCCAGCAGTAAATTAATGGGACAGGGGATTCAGCCCCAGCATTTT.

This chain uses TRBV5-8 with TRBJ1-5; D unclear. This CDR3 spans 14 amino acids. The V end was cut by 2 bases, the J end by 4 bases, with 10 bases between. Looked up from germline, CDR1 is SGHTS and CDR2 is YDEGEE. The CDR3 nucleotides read TGTGCCAGCAGCTTTGGTACAAGGAATCAGCCCCAGCATTTT. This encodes CASSFGTRNQPQHF. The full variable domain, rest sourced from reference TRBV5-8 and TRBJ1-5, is EAGVTQSPTHLIKTRGQQATLRCSPISGHTSVYWYQQALGLGLQFLLWYDEGEERNRGNFPPRFSGRQFPNYSSELNVNALELEDSALYLCASSFGTRNQPQHFGDGTRLSIL.

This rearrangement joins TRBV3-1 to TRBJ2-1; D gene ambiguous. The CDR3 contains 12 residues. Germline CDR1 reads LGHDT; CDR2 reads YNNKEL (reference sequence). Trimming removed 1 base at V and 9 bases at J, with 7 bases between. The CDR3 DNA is TGTGCCAGCAGCCAAGCATTAAGTGAGCAGTTCTTC. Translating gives CASSQALSEQFF.

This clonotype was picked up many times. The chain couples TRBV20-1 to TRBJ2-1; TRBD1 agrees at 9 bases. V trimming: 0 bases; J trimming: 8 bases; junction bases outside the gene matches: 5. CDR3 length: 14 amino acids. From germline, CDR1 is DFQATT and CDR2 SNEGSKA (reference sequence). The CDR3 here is CSAREGQGRYEQFF. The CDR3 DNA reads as TGCAGTGCTAGAGAGGGACAGGGAAGATATGAGCAGTTCTTC.

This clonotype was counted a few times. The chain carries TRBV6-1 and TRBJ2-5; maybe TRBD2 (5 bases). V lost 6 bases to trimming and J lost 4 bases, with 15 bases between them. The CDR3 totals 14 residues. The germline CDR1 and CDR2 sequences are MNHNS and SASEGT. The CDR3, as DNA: TGTGCCAGCAGCCGCACCTTGGGAGCAGAGACCCAGTACTTC. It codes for CASSRTLGAETQYF.

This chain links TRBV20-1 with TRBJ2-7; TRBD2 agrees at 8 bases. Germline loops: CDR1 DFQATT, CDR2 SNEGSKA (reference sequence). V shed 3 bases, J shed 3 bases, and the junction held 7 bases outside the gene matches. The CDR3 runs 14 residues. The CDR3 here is CSARSRGVLYEQYF. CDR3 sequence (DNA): TGCAGTGCTAGGTCGCGGGGGGTCCTCTACGAGCAGTACTTC.

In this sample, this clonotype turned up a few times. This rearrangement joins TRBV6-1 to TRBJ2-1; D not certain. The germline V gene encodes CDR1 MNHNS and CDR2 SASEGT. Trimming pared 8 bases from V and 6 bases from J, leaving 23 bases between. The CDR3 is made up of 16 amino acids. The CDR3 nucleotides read TGTGCCAGCTTTGGACGTCGCCTGGGAAATTTCAATGAGCAGTTCTTC. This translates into CASFGRRLGNFNEQFF.